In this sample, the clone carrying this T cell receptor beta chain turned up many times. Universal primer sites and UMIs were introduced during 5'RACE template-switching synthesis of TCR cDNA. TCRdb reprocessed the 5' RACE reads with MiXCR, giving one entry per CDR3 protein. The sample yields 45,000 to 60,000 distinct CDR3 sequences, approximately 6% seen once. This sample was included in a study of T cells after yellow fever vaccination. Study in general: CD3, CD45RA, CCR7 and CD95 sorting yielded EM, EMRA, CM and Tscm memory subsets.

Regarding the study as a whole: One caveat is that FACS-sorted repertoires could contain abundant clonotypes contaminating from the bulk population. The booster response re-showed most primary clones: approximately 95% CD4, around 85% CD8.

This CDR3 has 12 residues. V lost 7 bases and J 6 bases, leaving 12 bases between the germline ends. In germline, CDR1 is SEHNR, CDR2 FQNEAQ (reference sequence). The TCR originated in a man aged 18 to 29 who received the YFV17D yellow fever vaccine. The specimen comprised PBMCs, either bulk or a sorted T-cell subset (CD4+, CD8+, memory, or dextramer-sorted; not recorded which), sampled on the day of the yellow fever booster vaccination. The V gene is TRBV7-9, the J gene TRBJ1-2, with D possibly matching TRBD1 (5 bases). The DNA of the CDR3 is TGTGCCAGCACCGATTGGGGGGATGGCTACACCTTC. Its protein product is CASTDWGDGYTF.